Here is one TCR beta chain with its context. The data are from a study of blood T cell repertoires in COVID-19. Study summary: PBMCs, B-cell-depleted T cells, or T cells were the source of the cDNA or gDNA that made up the material.

TCRdb's table, derived via immunoSEQ multiplex PCR, lists solely in-frame clones and lacks some. The sample has fewer than 65,000 clones, 70% to 90% seen once. Sequenced material: peripheral blood. This TCR derives from a man in his 60s with acute or convalescent COVID-19.

CDR3 loop: CASSLTGTGAREQYF. The CDR3, as DNA: TGTGCCAGCAGTTTGACCGGGACAGGGGCTCGCGAGCAGTACTTC. The chain uses TRBV27 and TRBJ2-7; TRBD1 agrees at 10 bases. The length of the CDR3 is 15 residues. From germline, CDR1 is MNHEY and CDR2 SMNVEV (reference sequence). V lost 3 bases to trimming and J lost 6 bases; unmatched junction nucleotides: 8.